The TCR beta chain under discussion was sequenced for a study of graft-versus-host responses after intestinal transplantation. Study as a whole: Each patient got anti-thymocyte globulin induction, then tacrolimus and steroids for roughly 3 years.

The V and J ends lost 6 bases and 6 bases respectively, with 18 bases between them. The CDR3 has 15 residues. The germline V gene has CDR1 MNHEY and CDR2 SVGAGI. Study outcomes and limitations: Early post-transplant falls in HvG clones accompanied the peak levels of circulating GvH clones.

About this clone itself: The antigen is undetermined.

Method: immunoSEQ multiplex PCR; TCRdb's copy keeps in-frame clones and lacks some. The sample carries fewer than 45,000 clones, about 89% recorded once. Material: PBMCs, obtained roughly 300 days after intestinal transplant. The clonotype was recovered from a human patient who received an intestinal transplant, so some T cells may come from the graft donor. The rearrangement links TRBV6-5 to TRBJ1-5; D uncertain. The CDR3 sequence: CASRTGKSGVQPQHF. DNA of the CDR3: TGTGCCAGCAGAACTGGAAAGTCGGGAGTTCAGCCCCAGCATTTT.